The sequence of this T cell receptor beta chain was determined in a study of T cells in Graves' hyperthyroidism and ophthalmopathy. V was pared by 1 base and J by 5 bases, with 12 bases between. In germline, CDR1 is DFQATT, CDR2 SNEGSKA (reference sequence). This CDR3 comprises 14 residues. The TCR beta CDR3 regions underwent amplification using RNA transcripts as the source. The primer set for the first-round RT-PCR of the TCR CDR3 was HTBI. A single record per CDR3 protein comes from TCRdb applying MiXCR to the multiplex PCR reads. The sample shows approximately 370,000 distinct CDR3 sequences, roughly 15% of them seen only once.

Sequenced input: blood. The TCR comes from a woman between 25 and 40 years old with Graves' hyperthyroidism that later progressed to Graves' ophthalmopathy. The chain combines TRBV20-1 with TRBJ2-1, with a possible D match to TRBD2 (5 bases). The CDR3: CSARALRANNEQFF. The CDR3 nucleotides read TGCAGTGCTAGAGCCCTGCGGGCTAACAATGAGCAGTTCTTC.